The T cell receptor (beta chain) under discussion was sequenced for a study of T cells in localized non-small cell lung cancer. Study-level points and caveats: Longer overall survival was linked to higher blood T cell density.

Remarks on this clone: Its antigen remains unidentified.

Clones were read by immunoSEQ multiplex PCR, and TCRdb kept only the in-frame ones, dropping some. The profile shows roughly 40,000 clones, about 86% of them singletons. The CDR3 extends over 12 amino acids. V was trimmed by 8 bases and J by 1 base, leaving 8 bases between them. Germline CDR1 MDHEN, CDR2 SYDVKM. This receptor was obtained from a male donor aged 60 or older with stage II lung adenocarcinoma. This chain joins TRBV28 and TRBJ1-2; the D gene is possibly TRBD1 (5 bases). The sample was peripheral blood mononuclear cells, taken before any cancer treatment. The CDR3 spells CASGGGNYGYTF. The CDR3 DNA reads TGTGCCAGCGGCGGGGGTAACTATGGCTACACCTTC.